A single sample gave rise to the 9 T cell receptor beta chains below, sequenced in a study of T cell responses to AZD1222 COVID-19 vaccine. Using immunoSEQ multiplex PCR, the repertoire was profiled, and TCRdb retains in-frame clones only, with some absent. The sample includes 150,000 to 200,000 clones, over 80% seen only once; the top ten take roughly 10%. The specimen comprised peripheral blood, sampled on day 0 of AZD1222 vaccination. The source of these receptors is an adult in good health.

The rearrangement joins TRBV20-1 to TRBJ1-1, with no clear D. The CDR3 length is 19 residues. The ends were cut back, 3 bases at V and 1 base at J, with 27 bases in the middle. The germline V gene encodes CDR1 DFQATT and CDR2 SNEGSKA (reference sequence). The CDR3 sequence: CSASPPIWQSHTANTEAFF. The CDR3 region has the DNA TGCAGTGCTAGTCCCCCCATTTGGCAGTCGCACACTGCGAACACTGAAGCTTTCTTT.

V and J are TRBV12-3 or TRBV12-4 and TRBJ1-4; no reliable D call. This CDR3 comprises 13 residues. Trimming removed 0 bases at V and 8 bases at J, with 7 bases between. CDR3 residues: CASSLAAKEKLFF. In nucleotides, the CDR3 is TGTGCCAGCAGTTTAGCTGCCAAGGAAAAACTGTTTTTT.

The chain employs TRBV7-3 and TRBJ1-1; D is unclear. The CDR3 consists of 13 residues. CDR1 is SGHTA, CDR2 FQGTGA, per germline. The V end lost 2 bases, the J end lost 5 bases, and 9 bases lay between the germline ends. The CDR3 sequence: CASSLLDETEAFF. In nucleotides, the CDR3 is TGTGCCAGCAGCTTACTGGATGAGACTGAAGCTTTCTTT.

In its sample, this clone was seen once. The chain links TRBV6-6 to TRBJ1-4, with unresolved D. CDR1 is MNHNY, CDR2 SVGAGI, per germline (reference sequence). The CDR3 covers 15 residues. Trimming cost V 0 bases and J 5 bases, with 10 bases left between them. The DNA for the CDR3 is TGTGCCAGCAGTTACTCGAAGGGTCGAAATGAAAAACTGTTTTTT. It codes for CASSYSKGRNEKLFF.

The V and J genes are TRBV7-9 and TRBJ1-1; the match to TRBD1 covers 8 bases. The V segment lost 10 bases and the J segment 0 bases; nucleotides outside the gene matches: 10. The germline V gene encodes CDR1 SEHNR and CDR2 FQNEAQ (reference sequence). This CDR3 region has 15 residues. The DNA of the CDR3 is TGTGCCATCCATAGGACAGGGAGTATGAACACTGAAGCTTTCTTT. This codes for CAIHRTGSMNTEAFF.

The chain uses TRBV28 and TRBJ1-5, with 8 bases aligning to TRBD1. The CDR3 contains 14 residues. The J segment lost 6 bases and the V segment lost 5 bases, leaving 6 bases of the junction unmatched. Germline CDR1 and CDR2: MDHEN and SYDVKM. The CDR3 DNA sequence: TGTGCCAGCAGTATTATCGGACAGGGTCAGCCCCAGCATTTT. It codes for CASSIIGQGQPQHF.

V usage is TRBV6-5 and J usage is TRBJ1-2, with D possibly matching TRBD1 (5 bases). The CDR3 has 15 residues. CDR1 and CDR2 from the germline V gene are MNHEY and SVGAGI. V gave up 5 bases and J gave up 2 bases, with 15 bases separating them. The CDR3 spells CASSRGPRGNYGYTF. CDR3 coding DNA: TGTGCCAGCAGTCGAGGGCCGAGGGGAAACTATGGCTACACCTTC.

The rearrangement uses TRBV18 and TRBJ1-1; 7 bases are a match to TRBD1. V shed 2 bases, J shed 7 bases, and the junction held 1 base outside the gene matches. The CDR3 has 12 amino acids. Germline lookup yields CDR1 KGHSH and CDR2 LQKENI. The CDR3 DNA reads as TGTGCCAGCTCACCAAACAGGGGTGAAGCTTTCTTT. Translation: CASSPNRGEAFF.

The chain carries TRBV2 and TRBJ1-2; 10 bases map to TRBD1. With V trimmed by 11 bases and J by 6 bases, 6 bases remained unmatched. Germline-derived CDR1 and CDR2 are SNHLY and FYNNEI. The CDR3 spans 12 residues. CDR3 coding DNA: TGTGCCGGAAGGGACAGGGGACATGGCTACACCTTC. It translates to CAGRDRGHGYTF.